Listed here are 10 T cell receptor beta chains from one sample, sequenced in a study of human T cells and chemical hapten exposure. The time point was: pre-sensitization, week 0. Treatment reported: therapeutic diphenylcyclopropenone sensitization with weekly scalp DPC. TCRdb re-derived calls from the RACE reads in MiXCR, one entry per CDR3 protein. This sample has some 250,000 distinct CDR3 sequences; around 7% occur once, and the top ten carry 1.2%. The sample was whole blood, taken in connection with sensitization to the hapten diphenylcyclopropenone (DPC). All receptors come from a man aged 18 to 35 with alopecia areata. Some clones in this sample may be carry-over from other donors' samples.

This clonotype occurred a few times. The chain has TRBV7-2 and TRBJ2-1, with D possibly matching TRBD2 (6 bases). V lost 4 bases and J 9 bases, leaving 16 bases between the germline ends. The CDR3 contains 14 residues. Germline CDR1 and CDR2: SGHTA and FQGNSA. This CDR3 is CASSSTTGLSEQFF. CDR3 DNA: TGTGCCAGCAGCTCTACTACGGGACTGTCTGAGCAGTTCTTC.

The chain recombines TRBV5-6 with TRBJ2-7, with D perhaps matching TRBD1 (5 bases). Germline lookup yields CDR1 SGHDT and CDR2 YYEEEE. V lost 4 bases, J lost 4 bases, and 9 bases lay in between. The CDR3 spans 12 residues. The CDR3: CASSVQGYEQYV. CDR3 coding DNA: TGTGCCAGCAGCGTTCAGGGTTACGAGCAGTACGTC.

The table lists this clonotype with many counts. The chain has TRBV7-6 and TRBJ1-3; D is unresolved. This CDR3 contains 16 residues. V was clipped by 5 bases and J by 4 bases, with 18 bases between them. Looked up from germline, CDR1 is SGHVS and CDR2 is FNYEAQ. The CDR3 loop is CASSPGPGSVGNTIYF. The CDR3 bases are TGTGCCAGCAGCCCCGGCCCGGGTTCGGTAGGAAACACCATATATTTT.

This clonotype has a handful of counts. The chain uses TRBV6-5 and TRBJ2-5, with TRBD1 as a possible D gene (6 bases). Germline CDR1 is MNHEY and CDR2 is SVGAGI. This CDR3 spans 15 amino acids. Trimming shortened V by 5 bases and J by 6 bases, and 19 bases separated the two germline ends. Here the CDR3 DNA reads TGTGCCAGCAGTGAATCAGGGGACCCCGGCCAGACCCAGTACTTC. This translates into CASSESGDPGQTQYF.

In DNA, the CDR3 is TGTGCCAGCAGTGAAGGGCTAGCGGGGGACATTCAGTACTTC. Translated, it gives CASSEGLAGDIQYF. The chain couples TRBV6-4 to TRBJ2-4; 10 positions agree with TRBD2. Germline V gene lookup returns CDR1 MRHNA and CDR2 SNTAGT. V lost 3 bases, J lost 8 bases, and 4 bases stayed unmatched. CDR3 length: 14 residues.

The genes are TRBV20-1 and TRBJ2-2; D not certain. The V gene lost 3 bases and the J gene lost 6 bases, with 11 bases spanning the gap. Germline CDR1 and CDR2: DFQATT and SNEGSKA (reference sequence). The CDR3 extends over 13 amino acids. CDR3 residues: CSASPRRPGELFF. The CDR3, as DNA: TGCAGTGCTAGCCCTAGGCGTCCCGGGGAGCTGTTTTTT.

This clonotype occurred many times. DNA of the CDR3: TGTGCCAGCAAAGTACTCAGCGAGTACGCCGGGGAGCTGTTTTTT. This translates into CASKVLSEYAGELFF. V is TRBV7-8 and J is TRBJ2-2; D gene unclear. The CDR3 is 15 residues long. Between the trimmed V and J ends, which lost 7 bases and 6 bases, there was a span of 18 bases. Germline lookup yields CDR1 SGHVS and CDR2 FQNEAQ.

This CDR3 reads CASCPLARNEQFF. CDR3 coding DNA: TGTGCCAGCTGCCCTCTAGCGAGAAATGAGCAGTTCTTC. V is TRBV2 and J is TRBJ2-1; a weak D match, TRBD2 (6 bases). V dropped 8 bases and J dropped 7 bases, with 15 bases sitting between them. Germline CDR1 SNHLY, CDR2 FYNNEI. The CDR3 sequence is 13 residues long.

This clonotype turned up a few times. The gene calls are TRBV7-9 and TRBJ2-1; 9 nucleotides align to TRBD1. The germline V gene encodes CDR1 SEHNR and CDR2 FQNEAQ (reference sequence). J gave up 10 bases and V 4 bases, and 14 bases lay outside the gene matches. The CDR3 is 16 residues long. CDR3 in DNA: TGTGCCAGCAGCTACGCGGGGACAGGGAATCTGAAGGAGCAGTTCTTC. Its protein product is CASSYAGTGNLKEQFF.

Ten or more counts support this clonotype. The CDR3 nucleotides are TGTGCCAGCAGTTTGGGCTCGCGGCAGCCCCAGCATTTT. Translating gives CASSLGSRQPQHF. This chain links TRBV27 with TRBJ1-5; D is undetermined. V was cut by 3 bases and J by 7 bases, with 10 bases left in between. Germline V gene lookup returns CDR1 MNHEY and CDR2 SMNVEV (reference sequence). CDR3 length: 13 amino acids.